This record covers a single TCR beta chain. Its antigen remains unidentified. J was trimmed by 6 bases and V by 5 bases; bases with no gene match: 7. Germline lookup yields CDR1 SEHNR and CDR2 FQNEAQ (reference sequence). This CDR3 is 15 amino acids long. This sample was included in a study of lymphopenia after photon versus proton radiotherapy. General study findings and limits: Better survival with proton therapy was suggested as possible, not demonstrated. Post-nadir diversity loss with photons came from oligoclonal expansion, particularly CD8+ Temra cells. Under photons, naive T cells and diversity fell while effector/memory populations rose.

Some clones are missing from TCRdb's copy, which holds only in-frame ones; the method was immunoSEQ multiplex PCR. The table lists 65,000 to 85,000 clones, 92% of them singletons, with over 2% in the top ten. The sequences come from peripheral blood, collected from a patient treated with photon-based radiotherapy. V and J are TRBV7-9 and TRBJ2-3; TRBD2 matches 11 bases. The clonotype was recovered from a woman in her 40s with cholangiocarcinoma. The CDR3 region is CASSSSGGAGDTQYF. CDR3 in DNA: TGTGCCAGCAGCAGTAGCGGGGGGGCCGGGGATACGCAGTATTTT.